This paragraph reports one TCR beta chain. From the RT-PCR reads, TCRdb called clonotypes with MiXCR, one entry per CDR3 protein. Altogether more than 850,000 distinct CDR3 sequences are present, about 20% being singletons, with the ten largest covering 5% to 6.5%. This specimen comes from a study of patients and donors after allogeneic stem cell transplantation. The germline gives CDR1 SGHDT, CDR2 YYEEEE. With V trimmed by 6 bases and J by 5 bases, 6 bases remained unmatched. The CDR3 has 14 residues. The sample comprised blood, either unsorted or a sorted T cell fraction (not recorded which). The source of this sequence is a human donor who was either an allogeneic HSCT recipient or a stem cell or donor lymphocyte infusion donor (not recorded which). It is not recorded whose cells these are; they may come from a transplant donor. This sequence joins TRBV5-6 and TRBJ1-2; 11 nucleotides align to TRBD1. The DNA for the CDR3 is TGTGCCAGCATTCGGGACAGGGGGATTTATGGCTACACCTTC. Translation gives CASIRDRGIYGYTF.